This TCR beta chain is drawn from a study of control samples from healthy donors and cancer patients. The V segment lost 6 bases and the J segment 3 bases; nucleotides outside the gene matches: 2. CDR1 is MNHEY and CDR2 is SVGAGI in the germline V gene. The CDR3 has 14 residues. The repertoire was sequenced with immunoSEQ multiplex PCR; TCRdb's copy has only in-frame clones and lacks some. Among around 84,000 clones listed, around 84% were seen once. The V gene is TRBV6-5, the J gene TRBJ2-6, with 7 positions matching TRBD1. The sequenced material came from PBMCs. The source is a man aged 55 to 70 with head and neck cancer. The CDR3 nucleotides are TGTGCCAGCAGGACAGGGAATGGGGCCAACGTCCTGACTTTC. It specifies CASRTGNGANVLTF.